This record looks at one T cell receptor (beta chain) sequence and its context. Its antigen is undetermined. Individual cDNA molecules each received unique molecular identifiers attached to them. From the 5' RACE reads, TCRdb called clonotypes with MiXCR, one entry per CDR3 protein. Of 85,000 to 90,000 distinct CDR3 sequences listed, 14% to 15% are singletons. The sample comes from a study of early T cells in non-severe SARS-CoV-2 infection. Study findings and constraints: Private and CD4 specificities were missed by VDJdb matching, skewed to anti-spike CD8.

This TCR derives from an adult who was a healthcare worker with PCR-confirmed SARS-CoV-2 infection or an uninfected control (not recorded which). Material: whole blood.

In DNA form, the CDR3 reads TGTGCCAGCAGGGAGGGCACTCAGCCCCAGCATTTT. Translated: CASREGTQPQHF. The chain recombines TRBV7-9 with TRBJ1-5; no reliable D call. The CDR3 consists of 12 residues. The germline V gene encodes CDR1 SEHNR and CDR2 FQNEAQ (reference sequence). Trimming stripped 6 bases from V and 6 bases from J, with 9 bases between. The full variable domain, its missing parts supplied by reference TRBV7-9 and TRBJ1-5, is DTGVSQNPRHKITKRGQNVTFRCDPISEHNRLYWYRQTLGQGPEFLTYFQNEAQLEKSRLLSDRFSAERPKGSFSTLEIQRTEQGDSAMYLCASREGTQPQHFGDGTRLSIL.